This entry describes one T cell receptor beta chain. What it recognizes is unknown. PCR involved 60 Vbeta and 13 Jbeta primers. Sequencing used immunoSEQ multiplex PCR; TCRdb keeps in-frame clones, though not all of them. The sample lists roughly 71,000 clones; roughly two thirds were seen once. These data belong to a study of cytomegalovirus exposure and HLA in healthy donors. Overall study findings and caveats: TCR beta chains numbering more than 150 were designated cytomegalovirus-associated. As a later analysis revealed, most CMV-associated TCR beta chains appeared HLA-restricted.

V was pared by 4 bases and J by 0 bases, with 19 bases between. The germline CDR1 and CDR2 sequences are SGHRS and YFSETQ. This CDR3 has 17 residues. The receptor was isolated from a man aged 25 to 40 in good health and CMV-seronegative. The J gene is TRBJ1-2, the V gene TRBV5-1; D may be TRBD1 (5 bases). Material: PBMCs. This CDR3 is CASSLVGLPPSNYGYTF. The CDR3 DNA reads TGCGCCAGCAGCCTGGTGGGGCTCCCCCCCTCTAACTATGGCTACACCTTC. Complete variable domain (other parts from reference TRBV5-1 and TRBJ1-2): KAGVTQTPRYLIKTRGQQVTLSCSPISGHRSVSWYQQTPGQGLQFLFEYFSETQRNKGNFPGRFSGRQFSNSRSEMNVSTLELGDSALYLCASSLVGLPPSNYGYTFGSGTRLTVV.